The next 18 T cell receptor beta chains were all read from a single sample in a study of T cell responses to AZD1222 COVID-19 vaccine. TCRdb's copy holds only in-frame clones and misses some; the assay was immunoSEQ multiplex PCR. Here the sample spans about 150,000 clones, approximately 92% being singletons. Sequencing used peripheral blood, obtained 28 days after the second AZD1222 dose. These receptors were taken from an adult who received the AZD1222 COVID-19 vaccine.

The chain employs TRBV7-2 and TRBJ1-4; the D gene is possibly TRBD1 (6 bases). The V and J ends lost 2 bases and 8 bases respectively, with 12 bases between them. Germline V gene sequence: CDR1 SGHTA, CDR2 FQGNSA. The CDR3 contains 14 residues. The DNA of the CDR3 is TGTGCCAGCAGCTTAAGCGGGGGGCCCGAAAAACTGTTTTTT. This sequence encodes CASSLSGGPEKLFF. The full variable domain, in which reference TRBV7-2 and TRBJ1-4 provide the parts outside the CDR3, is GAGVSQSPSNKVTEKGKDVELRCDPISGHTALYWYRQSLGQGLEFLIYFQGNSAPDKSGLPSDRFSAERTGGSVSTLTIQRTQQEDSAVYLCASSLSGGPEKLFFGSGTQLSVL.

J is TRBJ1-6 and V is TRBV6-1; D is ambiguous. The ends were cut back, 1 base at V and 7 bases at J, with 11 bases in the middle. Germline-derived CDR1 and CDR2 are MNHNS and SASEGT. The CDR3 length is 15 residues. CDR3 coding DNA: TGTGCCAGCAGTGAAGGGGGAGGGTGGAATTCACCCCTCCACTTT. This encodes CASSEGGGWNSPLHF.

This clone was found once. This chain connects TRBV19 to TRBJ1-5; tentative D call: TRBD1 (5 bases). Deletions cut 7 bases from V and 6 bases from J, with 16 bases between. Per germline, CDR1 LNHDA and CDR2 SQIVND (reference sequence). There are 14 residues in the CDR3. This CDR3 reads CASNLQGVGQPQHF. CDR3 DNA sequence: TGTGCCAGTAACCTTCAGGGAGTGGGTCAGCCCCAGCATTTT.

CDR3 protein: CASSSGTDPYNEQFF. CDR3 nucleotide sequence: TGTGCCAGCAGCTCCGGGACGGACCCATACAATGAGCAGTTCTTC. V gene TRBV6-4 combines with J gene TRBJ2-1, with D tentatively TRBD1 or TRBD2 (5 bases each). Trimming shortened V by 6 bases and J by 4 bases, and 16 bases separated the two germline ends. The CDR3 runs 15 residues. Germline V CDR1 and CDR2: MRHNA, SNTAGT.

The gene calls are TRBV28 and TRBJ2-2, with D unresolved. The CDR3 has 13 amino acids. The germline CDR1 and CDR2 sequences are MDHEN and SYDVKM. V was pared by 6 bases and J by 9 bases, with 14 bases between. CDR3 sequence: CASSTTLTRELFF. The DNA of the CDR3 is TGTGCCAGCAGCACAACCCTTACCCGGGAGCTGTTTTTT.

The chain combines TRBV5-5 with TRBJ2-7, with D hard to call. Germline V gene lookup returns CDR1 SGHKS and CDR2 YYEKEE (reference sequence). The CDR3 extends over 11 amino acids. Trimming pared 8 bases from V and 4 bases from J, leaving 10 bases between. The CDR3 DNA sequence: TGTGCCAGTTGCTATGGATACGAGCAGTACTTC. It codes for CASCYGYEQYF.

The J gene is TRBJ2-7, the V gene TRBV11-2, with unresolved D. V was pared by 1 base and J by 6 bases, with 10 bases between. CDR3 length: 13 residues. Germline-derived CDR1 and CDR2 are SGHAT and FQNNGV. This chain's CDR3 is CASSLGSYAEQYF. DNA for the CDR3: TGTGCCAGCAGCTTAGGGAGCTATGCCGAGCAGTACTTC.

This chain uses TRBV7-2 with TRBJ2-1; 13 bases align to TRBD2. This CDR3 has 15 amino acids. V was clipped by 4 bases and J by 8 bases; unmatched bases: 5. CDR1 is SGHTA and CDR2 is FQGNSA in the germline V gene. CDR3 in amino acids: CASSYRTSGSHEQFF. The CDR3 coding sequence is TGTGCCAGCAGCTACCGGACTAGCGGGAGCCATGAGCAGTTCTTC. Combining the CDR3 with reference TRBV7-2 and TRBJ2-1 gives the whole variable domain GAGVSQSPSNKVTEKGKDVELRCDPISGHTALYWYRQSLGQGLEFLIYFQGNSAPDKSGLPSDRFSAERTGGSVSTLTIQRTQQEDSAVYLCASSYRTSGSHEQFFGPGTRLTVL.

The chain recombines TRBV27 with TRBJ2-5; D gene unclear. There are 17 residues in the CDR3. Germline V CDR1 and CDR2: MNHEY, SMNVEV (reference sequence). Trimming left V 6 bases short and J 1 base short, with 21 bases between. The CDR3 nucleotides read TGTGCCAGCAGCCGAATAGAGGTAGACCGATCCCAAGAGACCCAGTACTTC. This gives the protein CASSRIEVDRSQETQYF.

This sequence joins TRBV19 and TRBJ1-2; D unresolved. This CDR3 is 14 amino acids long. The germline V gene encodes CDR1 LNHDA and CDR2 SQIVND (reference sequence). V was shortened by 4 bases and J by 0 bases, with 9 bases between the two germline ends. The DNA for the CDR3 is TGTGCCAGTAGTACCTCGGGGACTAACTATGGCTACACCTTC. It codes for CASSTSGTNYGYTF.

The chain has TRBV29-1 and TRBJ2-7; no clear D gene. The CDR3 has 11 residues. Trimming removed 1 base at V and 5 bases at J, with 6 bases between. Germline lookup yields CDR1 SQVTM and CDR2 ANQGSEA. The CDR3 nucleotides are TGCAGCGTTGAAGGAGTAAACGAGCAGTACTTC. Translating it yields CSVEGVNEQYF.

V and J are TRBV6-1 and TRBJ1-6; D ambiguous. Germline assignment: CDR1 MNHNS and CDR2 SASEGT. The CDR3 contains 14 residues. Trimming took 0 bases from V and 10 from J, leaving 10 bases between them. For the CDR3, the DNA is TGTGCCAGCAGTGAAGCCGTCGGACGATCACCCCTCCACTTT. Translating gives CASSEAVGRSPLHF.

V usage is TRBV27 and J usage is TRBJ2-6; TRBD1 matches at 8 bases. The CDR3 is made up of 14 amino acids. The V segment lost 6 bases and the J segment 2 bases; nucleotides outside the gene matches: 0. The germline V gene has CDR1 MNHEY and CDR2 SMNVEV (reference sequence). The CDR3 sequence is CASRQGAGANVLTF. The CDR3 bases are TGTGCCAGCAGACAGGGGGCTGGGGCCAACGTCCTGACTTTC.

The chain uses TRBV5-1 and TRBJ2-5; possible D gene TRBD2, 6 bases. Between the trimmed V and J ends, which lost 0 bases and 9 bases, there was a span of 12 bases. The CDR3 loop spans 13 amino acids. Germline V CDR1 and CDR2: SGHRS, YFSETQ. The CDR3 DNA sequence: TGCGCCAGCAGCTTGGCCGGGCCGGGGGCCCAGTACTTC. Translation gives CASSLAGPGAQYF. The full variable domain, in which reference TRBV5-1 and TRBJ2-5 provide the parts outside the CDR3, is KAGVTQTPRYLIKTRGQQVTLSCSPISGHRSVSWYQQTPGQGLQFLFEYFSETQRNKGNFPGRFSGRQFSNSRSEMNVSTLELGDSALYLCASSLAGPGAQYFGPGTRLLVL.

The chain links TRBV5-1 to TRBJ1-1, with 8 bases that match TRBD1. This CDR3 spans 15 amino acids. With 4 bases clipped from V and 3 bases from J, the junction kept 8 bases outside the gene matches. CDR1 and CDR2 from the germline V gene are SGHRS and YFSETQ. The DNA of the CDR3 is TGCGCCAGCAGCCCAACCGGGACAGGAGACACTGAAGCTTTCTTT. Encoded protein: CASSPTGTGDTEAFF.

V gene TRBV7-9 combines with J gene TRBJ2-1; 11 bases line up with TRBD2. CDR1 and CDR2 (germline): SEHNR, FQNEAQ (reference sequence). The CDR3 covers 16 residues. J was trimmed by 4 bases and V by 4 bases; bases with no gene match: 6. For the CDR3, the DNA is TGTGCCAGCAGCTCCCCCCTAGCGGGGGGATACAATGAGCAGTTCTTC. Its translation: CASSSPLAGGYNEQFF. The complete variable domain, with remaining parts taken from reference TRBV7-9 and TRBJ2-1, reads DTGVSQNPRHKITKRGQNVTFRCDPISEHNRLYWYRQTLGQGPEFLTYFQNEAQLEKSRLLSDRFSAERPKGSFSTLEIQRTEQGDSAMYLCASSSPLAGGYNEQFFGPGTRLTVL.

V and J are TRBV7-9 and TRBJ2-5; 9 positions match TRBD2. The CDR3 is 16 residues long. Germline loops: CDR1 SEHNR, CDR2 FQNEAQ (reference sequence). Trimming cost V 1 base and J 3 bases; bases outside gene matches: 6. The CDR3 loop is CASSLGREGAEETQYF. The CDR3 nucleotides are TGTGCCAGCAGCTTAGGGCGGGAGGGAGCAGAAGAGACCCAGTACTTC.

This chain links TRBV11-2 with TRBJ1-1; TRBD1 is a possible D gene (6 bases). Germline CDR1 and CDR2: SGHAT and FQNNGV. There are 15 residues in the CDR3. V lost 5 bases and J lost 6, with 19 bases in between. The CDR3, as DNA: TGTGCCAGCAGCCATGAGGGCCAAAAGGGGGCTGAAGCTTTCTTT. Amino acids: CASSHEGQKGAEAFF.